Following are 32 T cell receptor beta chains from one sample sequenced in a study of T-cell reconstitution after alpha-beta-depleted transplantation in children. For TCRbeta, the library was prepared with unique molecular identifiers. TCRdb re-called the PCR reads through MiXCR, storing one row per CDR3 protein. In the table there are about 610,000 distinct CDR3 sequences, roughly a tenth of which are singletons. The specimen was PBMCs from the stem cell graft donor, collected from the stem cell graft. Receptors were obtained from a human donor who donated a stem cell graft to a child with acute myeloid leukemia.

This chain uses TRBV6-5 with TRBJ2-5; 7 bases line up with TRBD1. Germline CDR1 and CDR2: MNHEY and SVGAGI. CDR3 length: 14 amino acids. V lost 4 bases to trimming and J lost 5 bases; unmatched junction nucleotides: 7. In DNA form, the CDR3 reads TGTGCCAGCAGTTTCAGGGGGTTAGGGGAGACCCAGTACTTC. Its translation is CASSFRGLGETQYF.

In this sample, this clonotype turned up many times. V is TRBV25-1 and J is TRBJ2-3; TRBD1 is a possible D gene (6 bases). This CDR3 spans 15 amino acids. With 3 bases removed from V and 0 bases from J, the gap between germline ends came to 10 bases. Germline lookup yields CDR1 MGHDK and CDR2 SYGVNS. Here the CDR3 DNA reads TGTGCCAGCAGTGACCCAGGACAGAGCACAGATACGCAGTATTTT. Encoded protein: CASSDPGQSTDTQYF.

This clonotype came up a few times. This rearrangement joins TRBV5-1 to TRBJ2-1, with D perhaps TRBD2 (5 bases). Germline V gene lookup returns CDR1 SGHRS and CDR2 YFSETQ. The V end lost 0 bases, the J end lost 8 bases, and 12 bases lay between the germline ends. This CDR3 has 14 amino acids. CDR3 bases: TGCGCCAGCAGCTTGGAGGCACCGCGGGATGAGCAGTTCTTC. This sequence encodes CASSLEAPRDEQFF.

This clonotype was found many times. The chain employs TRBV6-5 and TRBJ2-3; possible D gene TRBD2, 6 bases. The CDR3 totals 15 residues. V was pared by 4 bases and J by 2 bases, with 13 bases between. CDR1 MNHEY and CDR2 SVGAGI come from the germline V gene. CDR3 protein: CASSFGGGYTDTQYF. CDR3 in DNA: TGTGCCAGCAGTTTCGGGGGAGGATACACAGATACGCAGTATTTT.

The rearrangement joins TRBV18 to TRBJ2-1; 10 bases map to TRBD1. V was clipped by 2 bases and J by 10 bases; unmatched bases: 11. This CDR3 is 16 amino acids long. Germline CDR1 reads KGHSH; CDR2 reads LQKENI. The CDR3 reads CASSPSGTGAQGEQFF. CDR3 coding DNA: TGTGCCAGCTCACCATCCGGGACAGGGGCCCAAGGGGAGCAGTTCTTC.

This clonotype has at least ten counts. In DNA, the CDR3 is TGTGCCAGCAGCGTGGGACAGACGGCACCGGGGGAGCTGTTTTTT. Translating it yields CASSVGQTAPGELFF. The rearrangement links TRBV5-6 to TRBJ2-2, with 7 bases matching TRBD1. The CDR3 sequence is 15 residues long. The germline CDR1 and CDR2 sequences are SGHDT and YYEEEE. Germline trimming cut 4 bases from V and 8 bases from J; bases unmatched to any gene: 11.

This clonotype has a single count. Mismatch with germline at one junction end may stem from a read error. The V and J genes are TRBV3-1 and TRBJ2-3, with 8 bases fitting TRBD2. In germline, CDR1 is LGHDT, CDR2 YNNKEL (reference sequence). The CDR3 sequence is 16 residues long. CDR3 in amino acids: CACSHRTGGYTDTQYF. The CDR3 nucleotides read TGTGCCTGCAGCCATAGGACGGGAGGGTACACAGATACGCAGTATTTT.

Here the CDR3 reads CSARPGAGDYEQYF. The CDR3 region has the DNA TGCAGTGCTAGGCCGGGAGCGGGAGACTACGAGCAGTACTTC. The chain uses TRBV20-1 and TRBJ2-7, with 8 bases matching TRBD2. Looked up from germline, CDR1 is DFQATT and CDR2 is SNEGSKA (reference sequence). After removal of 3 bases from V and 3 bases from J, the junction contained 7 bases not matched to a gene. The CDR3 consists of 14 residues.

This clonotype was seen repeatedly, ten times or more. Just one base apart from a much larger clone, this may be a read error. The chain combines TRBV7-2 with TRBJ2-3; no firm D call. With 4 bases removed from V and 2 bases from J, the gap between germline ends came to 7 bases. Germline V gene lookup returns CDR1 SGHTA and CDR2 FQGNSA. This CDR3 has 13 residues. This CDR3 is CASSYDPTDTQYF. CDR3 bases: TGTGCCAGCAGCTACGACCCCACAGATACGCAGTATTTT.

This clonotype was recorded at least ten times. V and J are TRBV3-1 and TRBJ2-5; 13 bases fit TRBD2. J gave up 1 base and V 4 bases, and 6 bases lay outside the gene matches. CDR3 size: 17 residues. Germline V gives CDR1 LGHDT, CDR2 YNNKEL (reference sequence). CDR3 in amino acids: CASSLRTSGRGQETQYF. The CDR3 DNA is TGTGCCAGCAGCCTACGGACTAGCGGGAGAGGCCAAGAGACCCAGTACTTC.

This chain connects TRBV9 to TRBJ2-3; 11 bases agree with TRBD2. The CDR3 is made up of 17 amino acids. The V gene end was trimmed by 1 base and the J gene end by 0 bases; junction bases not matched to a gene: 4. From germline, CDR1 is SGDLS and CDR2 YYNGEE. CDR3 sequence (DNA): TGTGCCAGCAGCGTAAGGGGACTAGCGGCTAGCACAGATACGCAGTATTTT. Protein product: CASSVRGLAASTDTQYF.

This clonotype came up many times. The rearrangement uses TRBV7-2 and TRBJ2-1; D is uncertain. Trimming cost V 0 bases and J 10 bases, with 16 bases left between them. The CDR3 has 15 residues. Germline V gene sequence: CDR1 SGHTA, CDR2 FQGNSA. This CDR3 is CASSLAVGWGAEQFF. The CDR3 DNA follows: TGTGCCAGCAGCTTAGCGGTCGGGTGGGGTGCCGAGCAGTTCTTC.

At least ten counts were recorded for this clonotype. V gene TRBV7-2 combines with J gene TRBJ2-3; 7 positions match TRBD2. Germline trimming cut 1 base from V and 6 bases from J; bases unmatched to any gene: 7. This CDR3 comprises 15 residues. Germline V gene sequence: CDR1 SGHTA, CDR2 FQGNSA. The CDR3 spells CASSLEGGPWDTQYF. Here the CDR3 DNA reads TGTGCCAGCAGCTTAGAGGGAGGGCCTTGGGATACGCAGTATTTT. Based on the CDR3 plus reference TRBV7-2 and TRBJ2-3, the full variable domain is GAGVSQSPSNKVTEKGKDVELRCDPISGHTALYWYRQSLGQGLEFLIYFQGNSAPDKSGLPSDRFSAERTGGSVSTLTIQRTQQEDSAVYLCASSLEGGPWDTQYFGPGTRLTVL.

This clonotype was seen ten or more times. This sequence joins TRBV6-2 or TRBV6-3 and TRBJ2-2; no clear D. The CDR3 spans 12 residues. The germline gives CDR1 MNHEY, CDR2 SVGEGT. V dropped 6 bases and J dropped 7 bases, with 9 bases sitting between them. The CDR3 reads CASSPTYGELFF. CDR3 DNA sequence: TGTGCCAGCAGCCCTACTTACGGGGAGCTGTTTTTT.

CDR3 region: CSATERRAYEQYF. CDR3 coding DNA: TGCAGTGCCACCGAACGGAGGGCCTACGAGCAGTACTTC. The V call is TRBV20-1, the J call TRBJ2-7; possible D gene TRBD2, 6 bases. Deletions cut 6 bases from V and 2 bases from J, with 14 bases between. The CDR3 is 13 amino acids. CDR1 is DFQATT and CDR2 is SNEGSKA in the germline V gene (reference sequence).

This chain links TRBV21-1 with TRBJ2-1; TRBD2, the table's D call, was not compared with the DNA. TRBV21-1 is a known pseudogene. This CDR3 spans 16 amino acids. CDR3 bases: TGTGCCAGCAGCACAGACGTGACTAGCGGGTACAATGAGCAGTTCTTC. Translation gives CASSTDVTSGYNEQFF.

The chain couples TRBV5-1 to TRBJ2-1, with a possible D match to TRBD1 (5 bases). V dropped 0 bases and J dropped 7 bases, with 11 bases sitting between them. Germline V CDR1 and CDR2: SGHRS, YFSETQ. This CDR3 has 14 residues. For the CDR3, the DNA is TGCGCCAGCAGCTTGGAGGTAGCAGGGAATGAGCAGTTCTTC. It encodes CASSLEVAGNEQFF.

The chain couples TRBV20-1 to TRBJ2-7; 7 nucleotides align to TRBD2. Germline trimming cut 0 bases from V and 6 bases from J; bases unmatched to any gene: 8. The CDR3 is 14 amino acids. Germline V lookup: CDR1 DFQATT, CDR2 SNEGSKA (reference sequence). The CDR3 protein is CSARDNPGRTEQYF. CDR3 coding DNA: TGCAGTGCTAGAGATAACCCCGGGAGGACCGAGCAGTACTTC.

In its sample, this clonotype was seen a few times. The rearrangement uses TRBV20-1 and TRBJ2-4, with 9 positions matching TRBD2. This CDR3 comprises 18 residues. Germline lookup yields CDR1 DFQATT and CDR2 SNEGSKA (reference sequence). The V gene end was trimmed by 0 bases and the J gene end by 2 bases; junction bases not matched to a gene: 11. CDR3 DNA: TGCAGTGCTAGAGATCTCGGGGTAGCGGGAGTGACCAAAAACATTCAGTACTTC. This encodes CSARDLGVAGVTKNIQYF.

J is TRBJ2-3 and V is TRBV30, with D perhaps being TRBD1 or TRBD2 (5 bases each). Germline CDR1 and CDR2: GTSNPN and SVGIG (reference sequence). Trimming removed 3 bases at V and 5 bases at J, with 15 bases between. The CDR3 covers 14 residues. Here the CDR3 DNA reads TGTGCCTGGAGGGCCCTTGGTGGGGGAGATACGCAGTATTTT. It yields the protein CAWRALGGGDTQYF. The whole variable domain, filled in from reference TRBV30 and TRBJ2-3, reads SQTIHQWPATLVQPVGSPLSLECTVEGTSNPNLYWYRQAAGRGLQLLFYSVGIGQISSEVPQNLSASRPQDRQFILSSKKLLLSDSGFYLCAWRALGGGDTQYFGPGTRLTVL.

The rearrangement uses TRBV5-1 and TRBJ2-7; D gene uncertain. V was clipped by 7 bases and J by 4 bases, with 15 bases between them. Per germline, CDR1 SGHRS and CDR2 YFSETQ. The CDR3 is 13 amino acids. In DNA form, the CDR3 reads TGCGCCAGCTCCATAGCCTTCTCTTACGAGCAGTACTTC. The encoded protein is CASSIAFSYEQYF.

There are many counts of this clonotype. The chain joins TRBV12-3 or TRBV12-4 to TRBJ2-1; the match to TRBD1 covers 7 bases. Trimming at V came to 3 bases and at J to 13 bases, leaving 6 bases not matched to a gene. The CDR3 extends over 12 amino acids. Written as DNA, the CDR3 is TGTGCCAGCAGTTTCAGGGGGAGTGGACAGTTCTTC. This codes for CASSFRGSGQFF.

This clonotype has a handful of counts. The chain carries TRBV4-2 and TRBJ2-7, with TRBD2 matching 8 bases. The germline gives CDR1 LGHNA, CDR2 YNFKEQ. There are 15 residues in the CDR3. Trimming cost V 0 bases and J 3 bases; bases outside gene matches: 4. The CDR3 region is CASSQDFGGDYEQYF. In DNA form, the CDR3 reads TGTGCCAGCAGCCAAGATTTCGGGGGGGACTACGAGCAGTACTTC.

This clonotype has more than one count but fewer than ten. The chain is built from TRBV29-1 and TRBJ2-3, with D perhaps TRBD2 (7 bases). The V end lost 6 bases, the J end lost 6 bases, and 13 bases lay between the germline ends. Germline V gives CDR1 SQVTM, CDR2 ANQGSEA. This CDR3 contains 12 residues. The CDR3: CSVRGAGDTQYF. CDR3 sequence (DNA): TGCAGCGTCCGGGGGGCAGGGGATACGCAGTATTTT.

In this sample, this clonotype turned up a few times. The rearrangement links TRBV7-3 to TRBJ2-7; the D is unclear. This CDR3 spans 13 amino acids. Deletions cut 0 bases from V and 3 bases from J, with 6 bases between. Germline CDR1 is SGHTA and CDR2 is FQGTGA. The CDR3, as DNA: TGTGCCAGCAGCTTAACTCGCGACTACGAGCAGTACTTC. Translated, it gives CASSLTRDYEQYF.

Written as DNA, the CDR3 is TGCGCCAGCAGCCAAGACTATGAGCGGGAAGGATTTGACAATGAGCAGTTCTTC. Translation gives CASSQDYEREGFDNEQFF. This chain uses TRBV4-3 with TRBJ2-1, with 7 bases lining up with TRBD2. This CDR3 is 18 amino acids long. V trimming: 0 bases; J trimming: 5 bases; junction bases outside the gene matches: 13. The germline CDR1 and CDR2 sequences are LGHNA and YSLEER.

V and J are TRBV7-6 and TRBJ2-7, with 10 bases aligning to TRBD1. CDR3 length: 15 residues. J gave up 1 base and V 5 bases, and 5 bases lay outside the gene matches. Germline V gene lookup returns CDR1 SGHVS and CDR2 FNYEAQ. CDR3 region: CASSGRTGGSYEQYF. Here the CDR3 DNA reads TGTGCCAGCAGCGGGCGGACAGGGGGTTCCTACGAGCAGTACTTC.

The V and J genes are TRBV29-1 and TRBJ2-2; 12 nucleotides align to TRBD1. V gave up 6 bases and J gave up 4 bases; unmatched junction bases: 9. This CDR3 spans 16 amino acids. In germline, CDR1 is SQVTM, CDR2 ANQGSEA. CDR3 protein: CSVTGTGGRVTGELFF. CDR3 DNA sequence: TGCAGCGTCACGGGGACAGGGGGCCGTGTCACCGGGGAGCTGTTTTTT.

This clonotype has just a few counts. The chain is built from TRBV20-1 and TRBJ2-1; D perhaps matches TRBD2 (6 bases). The V end was cut by 1 base, the J end by 2 bases, with 9 bases between. Germline CDR1 and CDR2: DFQATT and SNEGSKA (reference sequence). This CDR3 spans 14 amino acids. In DNA, the CDR3 is TGCAGTGCTAGAGCACAGCGGGCCTACAATGAGCAGTTCTTC. Its protein is CSARAQRAYNEQFF.

This clonotype showed up many times. The chain joins TRBV12-3 or TRBV12-4 to TRBJ2-3; the D gene could be TRBD1 or TRBD2 (6 bases each). V lost 2 bases to trimming and J lost 3 bases, with 9 bases between them. The CDR3 totals 14 residues. The CDR3 bases are TGTGCCAGCAGTTTATCGGGGGCGACAGATACGCAGTATTTT. Its translation: CASSLSGATDTQYF.

This clonotype was seen only a few times. The CDR3 coding sequence is TGTGCCAGCAGCTTAAGAGCGGGATCCCCCCAAGAGACCCAGTACTTC. It translates to CASSLRAGSPQETQYF. V gene TRBV7-2 combines with J gene TRBJ2-5; 7 nucleotides agree with TRBD2. There are 16 residues in the CDR3. Trimming took 2 bases from V and 1 from J; bases not matched to a gene: 7. Germline lookup yields CDR1 SGHTA and CDR2 FQGNSA.

As concerns this clonotype: Its ends do not fully match the called genes, so a read error is possible. The rearrangement joins TRBV20-1 to TRBJ2-7; 9 nucleotides line up with TRBD1. CDR3 length: 16 residues. Germline V gene sequence: CDR1 DFQATT, CDR2 SNEGSKA (reference sequence). CDR3: CCARDPYRGRSYEQYF. As DNA, the CDR3 is TGCTGTGCTAGAGATCCCTACAGGGGGCGATCCTACGAGCAGTACTTC.